Listed below are T cell receptor beta chains from one sample, sequenced in a study of T cells in Graves' hyperthyroidism and ophthalmopathy. TCRdb re-called the multiplex PCR reads through MiXCR, storing one row per CDR3 protein. The sample lists approximately 640,000 distinct CDR3 sequences, roughly 45% occurring once. Input material: peripheral blood or thyroid tissue (not recorded which). These receptors came from an adult man with Graves' disease, either hyperthyroidism or ophthalmopathy (not recorded which). The CDR3 runs from the conserved cysteine through the conserved F or W. D genes are given only for firm matches. Expanded clones are given a class, and other clones once, few, many or no size at all.

D | J | size | V | DNA | CDR3
NA | TRBJ1-2 | NA | TRBV25-1 | TGTGCCAGCAGTGTGAATGGAAGGACAGACTATGGCTACACCTTC | CASSVNGRTDYGYTF
NA | TRBJ1-2 | NA | TRBV5-5 | TGTGCCAGCAGCTTGGTTGTGGGAATGGACTATGGCTACACCTTC | CASSLVVGMDYGYTF
NA | TRBJ2-5 | few | TRBV6-5 | TGTGCCAGCAGTTACGTTTCAGGACAAGAGACCCAGTACTTC | CASSYVSGQETQYF
NA | TRBJ2-5 | few | TRBV6-6 | TGTGCCAGCAGTGAACTTGGGTTCCAAGAGACCCAGTACTTC | CASSELGFQETQYF
NA | TRBJ2-7 | many | TRBV29-1 | TGCAGCGTCCTACTAGACGGGTCCTACGAGCAGTACTTC | CSVLLDGSYEQYF
TRBD2 | TRBJ2-7 | NA | TRBV19 | TGTGCCAGTAGCACCGGGACTAGCGGGGTCTACGAGCAGTACTTC | CASSTGTSGVYEQYF
NA | TRBJ2-5 | NA | TRBV10-3 | TGTGCCATCAGTGAGTCCGGCGAGACCCAGTACTTC | CAISESGETQYF
NA | TRBJ2-2 | many | TRBV7-2 | TGTGCCAGCAGCTTAGTCGGGAGAGGGGAGCTGTTTTTT | CASSLVGRGELFF
NA | TRBJ2-2 | NA | TRBV24-1 | TGTGCCACCAGTGATTTGGCCTACACCGGGGAGCTGTTTTTT | CATSDLAYTGELFF
NA | TRBJ2-5 | many | TRBV20-1 | TGCAGTGCTACTCGGGCGGGGCAAGAGACCCAGTACTTC | CSATRAGQETQYF
NA | TRBJ2-7 | many | TRBV15 | TGTGCCACCAGCCGGACAACAACCATGGGTAGCGAGCAGTACTTC | CATSRTTTMGSEQYF
TRBD1 | TRBJ1-2 | NA | TRBV7-3 | TGTGCCAGCTCATCGGGACAGGATGCTAACTATGGCTACACCTTC | CASSSGQDANYGYTF
NA | TRBJ1-1 | many | TRBV10-3 | TGTGCCATCAGTGATCGAGGACACTCGAACACTGAAGCTTTCTTT | CAISDRGHSNTEAFF
TRBD1 | TRBJ2-2 | many | TRBV6-4 | TGTGCCAGCAGTGATCGTGTCAGGGGGTACTCCGGGGAGCTGTTTTTT | CASSDRVRGYSGELFF
NA | TRBJ1-5 | NA | TRBV29-1 | TGCAGCGTTGAAGGCGGGGGGCTGTCGGTGAATCAGCCCCAGCATTTT | CSVEGGGLSVNQPQHF
NA | TRBJ1-5 | NA | TRBV12-3/TRBV12-4 | TGTGCCAGCAGCCAGGGGCCCCTCCTCCAGCATTTT | CASSQGPLLQHF
NA | TRBJ1-6 | NA | TRBV29-1 | TGCAGCGTTGAAGATCGGGGTGAATCACCCCTCCACTTT | CSVEDRGESPLHF
NA | TRBJ2-6 | few | TRBV2 | TGTGCCAGCAGTGATAGTGCCTCTGGGGCCAACGTCCTGACTTTC | CASSDSASGANVLTF
TRBD1 | TRBJ1-2 | NA | TRBV12-3/TRBV12-4 | TGTGCCAGCAGTTTATACAGGGGGGACTATGGCTACACCTTC | CASSLYRGDYGYTF
NA | TRBJ2-6 | NA | TRBV10-3 | TGTGCCATCAGTGTGTACAGGGAGGGGTCTGGGGCCAACGTCCTGACTTTC | CAISVYREGSGANVLTF
NA | TRBJ1-5 | NA | TRBV7-2 | TGTGCCAGCAGCCCAGGGGAATTCCAGCCCCAGCATTTT | CASSPGEFQPQHF
NA | TRBJ1-1 | few | TRBV11-2 | TGTGCCAGCAGCCAAACCACAGACGCCAGAACTGAAGCTTTCTTT | CASSQTTDARTEAFF
TRBD1 | TRBJ1-5 | NA | TRBV20-1 | TGCAGTGCTAGCGTGGACAGGGTTCGGCCCCAGCATTTT | CSASVDRVRPQHF
NA | TRBJ2-7 | many | TRBV7-9 | TGTGCCAGCAGCCCCCTAAACTACGAGCAGTACTTC | CASSPLNYEQYF
TRBD1 | TRBJ1-1 | few | TRBV5-4 | TGTGCCAGCAGCCAGGGGGGAGTTGGCACTGAAGCTTTCTTT | CASSQGGVGTEAFF
NA | TRBJ2-6 | NA | TRBV29-1 | TGCAGCGCCCAGGGCCAGGGGAGCTCTGGGGCCAACGTCCTGACTTTC | CSAQGQGSSGANVLTF
TRBD1 | TRBJ1-1 | NA | TRBV5-1 | TGCGCCAGCATCGGGACAGGGAGGAGTGCTGAAGCTTTCTTT | CASIGTGRSAEAFF
TRBD1 | TRBJ1-5 | NA | TRBV20-1 | TGCAGGCAAACAGGGGACGGCAATCAGCCCCAGCATTTT | CRQTGDGNQPQHF
NA | TRBJ1-4 | few | TRBV7-2 | TGTGCCAGCAGCTTCCGACAGATGGGAACTAATGAAAAACTGTTTTTT | CASSFRQMGTNEKLFF
NA | TRBJ1-5 | NA | TRBV2 | TGTGCCAGCAGTGAACTCGCAGGCCCGGAGCCCCAGCATTTT | CASSELAGPEPQHF
NA | TRBJ1-2 | NA | TRBV12-3/TRBV12-4 | TGTGCCAGCAGTTTTATGGGGCTCTATGGCTACACCTTC | CASSFMGLYGYTF
NA | TRBJ2-6 | many | TRBV29-1 | TGCAGCGTTCAGGGATCTGGGGCCAACGTCCTGACTTTC | CSVQGSGANVLTF
NA | TRBJ2-5 | many | TRBV25-1 | TGTGCCAGCTTCTACGAAATCGGGCAGTCCCAGTACTTC | CASFYEIGQSQYF
TRBD1 | TRBJ1-1 | few | TRBV5-1 | TGCGCCAGCAGCCACGGGACAGGGTCGAACACTGAAGCTTTCTTT | CASSHGTGSNTEAFF
TRBD1 | TRBJ1-1 | NA | TRBV10-3 | TGTGCCATCAGTGAAAGGACAGGGGGCGCGAGGGGAGAAGCTTTCTTT | CAISERTGGARGEAFF
NA | TRBJ1-5 | many | TRBV24-1 | TGTGCCACCAGTGATGCCGGGGGTAGCAATCAGCCCCAGCATTTT | CATSDAGGSNQPQHF
NA | TRBJ1-1 | few | TRBV7-3 | TGTGCCAGCAGTTTAAGCCAGCGGACTGAAGCTTTCTTT | CASSLSQRTEAFF
NA | TRBJ1-3 | few | TRBV11-1 | TGTGCCAGCAGACAAATTGCGGGCTACTCCTCTGGAAACACCATATATTTT | CASRQIAGYSSGNTIYF
NA | TRBJ1-3 | NA | TRBV11-3 | TGTGTCAGCAGCTCCCCCGGCCGCTCTGGAAACACCATATATTTT | CVSSSPGRSGNTIYF
NA | TRBJ2-2 | NA | TRBV5-1 | TGCGCCAGCTGCACGGGGGCTCACACCGGGGAGCTGTTTTTT | CASCTGAHTGELFF
TRBD1 | TRBJ1-1 | few | TRBV7-9 | TGTGCCAGCAGCTGGAGAGGCGGACAGGGGGCCACTGAAGCTTTCTTT | CASSWRGGQGATEAFF
NA | TRBJ1-5 | NA | TRBV20-1 | TGCAGTGCTATTTATCTCGGGAGCAATCAGCCCCAGCATTTT | CSAIYLGSNQPQHF
TRBD1 | TRBJ1-4 | few | TRBV7-9 | TGTGCCAGCAGTTCCGACAGGGTTCATAAGGAAAAACTGTTTTTT | CASSSDRVHKEKLFF
NA | TRBJ2-5 | few | TRBV12-3/TRBV12-4 | TGTGCCAGCAGTCAGAACGACAGGTCTGAGACCCAGTACTTC | CASSQNDRSETQYF
NA | TRBJ2-7 | NA | TRBV20-1 | TGCAGTGCTAGACCCCCGAGTGGATACGAGCAGTACTTC | CSARPPSGYEQYF
TRBD2 | TRBJ2-2 | NA | TRBV29-1 | TGCAGCGCCCATCTAGCGGGGGGGAACACCGGGGAGCTGTTTTTT | CSAHLAGGNTGELFF
TRBD2 | TRBJ2-7 | few | TRBV7-3 | TGCGCCAGCAGCCATGAAAGAACTAGCGGGGAGCAGTACTTC | CASSHERTSGEQYF
TRBD1 | TRBJ1-6 | once | TRBV10-3 | TGTGCCATCAGTGAGTCCGGGACAGGGGGTTCACCCCTCCACTTT | CAISESGTGGSPLHF
TRBD2 | TRBJ2-2 | few | TRBV9 | TGTGCCAGCAGTCCTAGCGGGGCGAACACCGGGGAGCTGTTTTTT | CASSPSGANTGELFF
TRBD1 | TRBJ2-7 | NA | TRBV15 | TGTGCCACCAGCAGAACGGACAGGGAAAGCTACGAGCAGTACTTC | CATSRTDRESYEQYF
TRBD1 | TRBJ1-2 | NA | TRBV7-9 | TGTGCCAGCAGCCCGGGACAGTTGAGGTCGAACTATGGCTACACCTTC | CASSPGQLRSNYGYTF
NA | TRBJ2-5 | NA | TRBV2 | TGTGCCAGCAGTAGAAGGGGCATGAAGACCCAGTACTTC | CASSRRGMKTQYF
NA | TRBJ1-2 | few | TRBV19 | TGTGCCAGTAGTAGGGCCGATAGCTATGGCTACACCTTC | CASSRADSYGYTF
NA | TRBJ2-7 | many | TRBV24-1 | TGTGCCACCAGTGATCTGTCTTCGCAGTACTTC | CATSDLSSQYF
NA | TRBJ1-2 | NA | TRBV2 | TGTGCCGGCAGTTACGGGGCAGGGCTCGGCTACACCTTC | CAGSYGAGLGYTF
NA | TRBJ2-7 | NA | TRBV15 | TGTGCCACCAGCAGTGCTAGAGATTGGACTGCCTCCTACGAGCAGTACTTC | CATSSARDWTASYEQYF
TRBD1 | TRBJ2-5 | NA | TRBV7-9 | TGTGCCAGCAGCTTAGTTGGAGTGGACTACAGGGGGCGAGAGACCCAGTACTTC | CASSLVGVDYRGRETQYF
TRBD1 | TRBJ1-5 | once | TRBV2 | TGTGCCAGCAACGTCGGTGAAGGACAGGGCTATCAGCCCCAGCATTTT | CASNVGEGQGYQPQHF
NA | TRBJ2-5 | few | TRBV6-5 | TGTGCCAGCAGTTACCATATGTCGTGGGAGACCCAGTACTTC | CASSYHMSWETQYF
NA | TRBJ1-4 | few | TRBV2 | TGTGCCAGCAGTCCTACGACGACAACTAATGAAAAACTGTTTTTT | CASSPTTTTNEKLFF